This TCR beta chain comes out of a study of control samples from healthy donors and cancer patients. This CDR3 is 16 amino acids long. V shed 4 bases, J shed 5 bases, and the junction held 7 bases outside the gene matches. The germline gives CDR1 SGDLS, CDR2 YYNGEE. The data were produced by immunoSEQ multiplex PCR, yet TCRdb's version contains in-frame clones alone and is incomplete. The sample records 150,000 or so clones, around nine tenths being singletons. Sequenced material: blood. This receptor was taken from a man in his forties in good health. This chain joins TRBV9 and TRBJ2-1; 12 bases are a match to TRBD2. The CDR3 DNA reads TGTGCCAGCAGCTCCCGGACTAGCGGGAATGACAATGAGCAGTTCTTC. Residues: CASSSRTSGNDNEQFF. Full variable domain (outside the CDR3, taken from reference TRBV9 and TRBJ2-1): DSGVTQTPKHLITATGQRVTLRCSPRSGDLSVYWYQQSLDQGLQFLIQYYNGEERAKGNILERFSAQQFPDLHSELNLSSLELGDSALYFCASSSRTSGNDNEQFFGPGTRLTVL.